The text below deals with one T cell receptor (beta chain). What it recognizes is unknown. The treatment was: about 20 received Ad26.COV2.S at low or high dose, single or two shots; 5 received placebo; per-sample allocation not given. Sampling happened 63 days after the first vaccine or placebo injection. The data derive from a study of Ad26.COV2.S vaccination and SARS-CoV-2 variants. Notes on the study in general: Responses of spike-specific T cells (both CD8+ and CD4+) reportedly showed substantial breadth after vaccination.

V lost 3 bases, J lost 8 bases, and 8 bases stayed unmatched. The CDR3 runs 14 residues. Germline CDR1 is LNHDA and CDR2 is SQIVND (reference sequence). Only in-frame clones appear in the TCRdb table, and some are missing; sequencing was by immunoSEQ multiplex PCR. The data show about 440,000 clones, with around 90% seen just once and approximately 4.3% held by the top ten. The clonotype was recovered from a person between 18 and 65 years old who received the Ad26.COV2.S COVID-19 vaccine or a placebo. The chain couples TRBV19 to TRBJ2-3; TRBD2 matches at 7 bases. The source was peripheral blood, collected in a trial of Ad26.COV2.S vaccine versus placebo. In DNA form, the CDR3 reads TGTGCCAGTAGTATCGCGGGAGTGGGCGGTACGCAGTATTTT. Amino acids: CASSIAGVGGTQYF. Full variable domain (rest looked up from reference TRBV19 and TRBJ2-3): DGGITQSPKYLFRKEGQNVTLSCEQNLNHDAMYWYRQDPGQGLRLIYYSQIVNDFQKGDIAEGYSVSREKKESFPLTVTSAQKNPTAFYLCASSIAGVGGTQYFGPGTRLTVL.